This is a list of T cell receptor beta chains from one sample in a study of blood T cell repertoires in COVID-19. Produced via immunoSEQ multiplex PCR; TCRdb's table is partial and in-frame only. This table holds about 84,000 clones, about 95% found once. What was sequenced was peripheral blood. The receptors stem from a human donor with active COVID-19. The donor label of this sample is uncertain. CDR3s include the opening cysteine and the closing phenylalanine or tryptophan. Fields, in order: clone size, D gene, V gene, J gene, CDR3 DNA, CDR3 protein. A D gene is named only where the DNA matches it firmly. Size is omitted from some rows. Given values are once, few, many or a class for expanded clones.

clone_size: -
d_call: TRBD1
v_call: TRBV10-3
j_call: TRBJ2-2
cdr3_nt: TGTGCCATCAGTTCCGGGACAGGGTCCGGGGAGCTGTTTTTT
cdr3_aa: CAISSGTGSGELFF

clone_size: -
d_call: -
v_call: TRBV21-1
j_call: TRBJ1-4
cdr3_nt: TGTGCCAGCAGCAAAGAGGAAGGGGGCGATAATGAAAAACTGTTTTTT
cdr3_aa: CASSKEEGGDNEKLFF

clone_size: once
d_call: -
v_call: TRBV6-2/TRBV6-3
j_call: TRBJ1-5
cdr3_nt: TGTGCCAGCAGTTACTCGTTCCGTAGTCAGCCCCAGCATTTT
cdr3_aa: CASSYSFRSQPQHF

clone_size: -
d_call: -
v_call: TRBV14
j_call: TRBJ2-5
cdr3_nt: TGTGCCAGCAGCCAAGATCCCACTCACCAGTACTTC
cdr3_aa: CASSQDPTHQYF

clone_size: -
d_call: TRBD2
v_call: TRBV5-1
j_call: TRBJ2-5
cdr3_nt: TGCGCCAGCAGCCCCACGGGGGGCCAAGAGACCCAGTACTTC
cdr3_aa: CASSPTGGQETQYF

clone_size: -
d_call: -
v_call: TRBV4-3
j_call: TRBJ2-7
cdr3_nt: TGCGCCAGCAGCCAATCACAGGGTGGGTGGTCCGAGCAGTACTTC
cdr3_aa: CASSQSQGGWSEQYF

clone_size: few
d_call: -
v_call: TRBV10-3
j_call: TRBJ2-7
cdr3_nt: TGTGCCATCAGTAGCTCAACCTACGAGCAGTACTTC
cdr3_aa: CAISSSTYEQYF

clone_size: -
d_call: TRBD1
v_call: TRBV28
j_call: TRBJ2-2
cdr3_nt: TGTGCCAGCAGTAGTCCCCGACAGGGTAACACCGGGGAGCTGTTTTTT
cdr3_aa: CASSSPRQGNTGELFF

clone_size: -
d_call: TRBD1
v_call: TRBV24-1
j_call: TRBJ1-5
cdr3_nt: TGTGCCACCAGTGAGTCGTCGGGACAGCATCAGCCCCAGCATTTT
cdr3_aa: CATSESSGQHQPQHF

clone_size: -
d_call: TRBD2
v_call: TRBV7-9
j_call: TRBJ2-3
cdr3_nt: TGTGCCAGCAGCCCGGGACTAGCTAGTACAGATACGCAGTATTTT
cdr3_aa: CASSPGLASTDTQYF

clone_size: -
d_call: -
v_call: TRBV3-1/TRBV3-2
j_call: TRBJ1-3
cdr3_nt: TGTGCCAGCAGCCAAGGGGCAGGGGTCGGAAACACCATATATTTT
cdr3_aa: CASSQGAGVGNTIYF

clone_size: -
d_call: TRBD2
v_call: TRBV6-1
j_call: TRBJ2-3
cdr3_nt: TGTGCCAGCAGTGAACAGGGAGGGGCTAACACAGATACGCAGTATTTT
cdr3_aa: CASSEQGGANTDTQYF

clone_size: -
d_call: -
v_call: TRBV5-6
j_call: TRBJ2-5
cdr3_nt: TGTGCCAGCAGCTTGACAGGTGTCCGGGAGACCCAGTACTTC
cdr3_aa: CASSLTGVRETQYF

clone_size: few
d_call: -
v_call: TRBV29-1
j_call: TRBJ1-2
cdr3_nt: TGCAGCGTCGATAAGGGGTATGGCTACACCTTC
cdr3_aa: CSVDKGYGYTF

clone_size: -
d_call: -
v_call: TRBV5-6
j_call: TRBJ2-3
cdr3_nt: TGTGCCAGCAGCATGGGAAGCCTAGATACGCAGTATTTT
cdr3_aa: CASSMGSLDTQYF

clone_size: -
d_call: TRBD2
v_call: TRBV10-1
j_call: TRBJ2-5
cdr3_nt: TGCGCCAGCAGTAGAGGCGGGGGGGGTTCGGAGACCCAGTACTTC
cdr3_aa: CASSRGGGGSETQYF

clone_size: -
d_call: TRBD2
v_call: TRBV7-9
j_call: TRBJ2-7
cdr3_nt: TGTGCCAGCAGCTTAGGGGAAGGCCGGACTAGCGAGCAGTACTTC
cdr3_aa: CASSLGEGRTSEQYF

clone_size: -
d_call: TRBD1
v_call: TRBV5-4
j_call: TRBJ1-2
cdr3_nt: TGTGCCAGCAGCATTCCAACAGGGGGCGCACATGGCTACACCTTC
cdr3_aa: CASSIPTGGAHGYTF

clone_size: -
d_call: -
v_call: TRBV19
j_call: TRBJ1-4
cdr3_nt: TGTGCCAGTAGGGGGATGATTGGGGCTGAAGGTGAAAAACTGTTTTTT
cdr3_aa: CASRGMIGAEGEKLFF

clone_size: -
d_call: TRBD1
v_call: TRBV5-5
j_call: TRBJ1-1
cdr3_nt: TGTGCCAGCAGCAGGACAGGGGCGGGGAACACTGAAGCTTTCTTT
cdr3_aa: CASSRTGAGNTEAFF

clone_size: -
d_call: TRBD2
v_call: TRBV6-5
j_call: TRBJ2-7
cdr3_nt: TGTGCCAGCTCTGGACTAGCGGGAGGGCCCTACGAGCAGTACTTC
cdr3_aa: CASSGLAGGPYEQYF

clone_size: -
d_call: -
v_call: TRBV12-5
j_call: TRBJ2-1
cdr3_nt: TGTGCTAGTGGTTTGGGGGCCCCCGCCCTTAATGAGCAGTTCTTC
cdr3_aa: CASGLGAPALNEQFF

clone_size: -
d_call: TRBD1
v_call: TRBV5-1
j_call: TRBJ1-6
cdr3_nt: TGCGCCAGCAGCGATATGACAGGGCGTTCACCCCTCCACTTT
cdr3_aa: CASSDMTGRSPLHF